The present TCR beta chain was sequenced within a study of cytomegalovirus exposure and HLA in healthy donors. Study background: In a later analysis, it was reported that the roughly 130 validation repertoires had been produced on the same platform as the roughly 610 repertoires belonging to the first cohort. Study outcomes and limitations: Cytomegalovirus status was reportedly diagnosed by the classifier with high specificity and sensitivity. TCR clusters originating in the first cohort tended to co-occur in the 120 validation repertoires, according to a later analysis.

Turning to this clone: Antigen unknown.

The V gene's germline CDR1 is KGHSH and CDR2 LQKENI. The V segment lost 3 bases and the J segment 4 bases; nucleotides outside the gene matches: 1. The CDR3 runs to 15 residues. Sequencing was performed with immunoSEQ multiplex PCR; in TCRdb, only in-frame clones are kept and a portion is missing. The sample contains approximately 180,000 clones, approximately 85% of which appear only once. The sequence was obtained from a woman aged 18-29 years in good health and CMV-seronegative. The chain has TRBV18 and TRBJ1-6; 9 bases line up with TRBD1. Sequenced: PBMCs. In DNA, the CDR3 is TGTGCCAGCTCACCGACAGGGGGTTATAATTCACCCCTCCACTTT. It translates to CASSPTGGYNSPLHF.